The 8 T cell receptor beta chains presented below share a single source sample, sequenced in a study of blood T cells in healthy people across ages (dated by TCRdb to 2013 to 2016). Library construction relied on 5' RACE. A second PCR of roughly 7 to 11 cycles was performed with a sample-barcoded 5' primer and a J-beta primer mix. Using fastp at Q25 and MiXCR, TCRdb reprocessed the public reads and kept productive beta chains. Rows with a matching CDR3 protein are joined into one entry that keeps the most common DNA and genes. This sample lists over 1,500,000 distinct CDR3 sequences; about 39% were detected once. The ten largest account for 23% of the sample. The sequencing sample was made of blood. The receptors derive from a human donor in good health.

V usage is TRBV15 and J usage is TRBJ2-3; D uncertain. The CDR3 is 15 amino acids. V lost 1 base, J lost 1 base, and 9 bases lay in between. Germline V gene sequence: CDR1 LNHNV, CDR2 YYDKDF (reference sequence). CDR3 in DNA: TGTGCCACCAGCAGAGCCGTCTTCGGCACAGATACGCAGTATTTT. Translated, it gives CATSRAVFGTDTQYF.

This clonotype appeared a single time. V gene TRBV9 combines with J gene TRBJ2-1; D is unclear. V lost 0 bases and J 0 bases, leaving 10 bases between the germline ends. Germline CDR1 SGDLS, CDR2 YYNGEE. The CDR3 runs to 16 residues. In DNA form, the CDR3 reads TGTGCCAGCAGCGTAGGGGCTAGTATCTCCTACAATGAGCAGTTCTTC. This encodes CASSVGASISYNEQFF. Full variable domain (rest looked up from reference TRBV9 and TRBJ2-1): DSGVTQTPKHLITATGQRVTLRCSPRSGDLSVYWYQQSLDQGLQFLIQYYNGEERAKGNILERFSAQQFPDLHSELNLSSLELGDSALYFCASSVGASISYNEQFFGPGTRLTVL.

This chain links TRBV15 with TRBJ1-2; TRBD1 is a possible D gene (5 bases). The germline gives CDR1 LNHNV, CDR2 YYDKDF (reference sequence). Trimming left V 1 base short and J 6 bases short, with 9 bases between. The CDR3 has 13 amino acids. CDR3 sequence: CATSRVRAHGYTF. The CDR3 region has the DNA TGTGCCACCAGCAGAGTCAGGGCCCATGGCTACACCTTC.

V gene TRBV7-3 combines with J gene TRBJ2-1; D possibly uses TRBD1 or TRBD2 (5 bases each). The tail of the sequence fits TRBJ2-7 better, so the J call may be wrong. CDR3 length: 14 amino acids. Germline lookup yields CDR1 SGHTA and CDR2 FQGTGA. The CDR3 DNA sequence: TGTGCCAGCAGCTCAGTCGGGACCTACAATGAGCAGTACTTC. Amino acid sequence: CASSSVGTYNEQYF.

The V gene is TRBV4-2, the J gene TRBJ1-2; D remains unclear. The CDR3 extends over 16 amino acids. Germline CDR1 reads LGHNA; CDR2 reads YNFKEQ. V dropped 0 bases and J dropped 4 bases, with 15 bases sitting between them. CDR3 nucleotides: TGTGCCAGCAGCCAAGAAACGGCAGGTTTCCCCTATGGCTACACCTTC. Its protein is CASSQETAGFPYGYTF.

The chain uses TRBV4-2 and TRBJ1-2; 10 bases fit TRBD1. V lost 9 bases to trimming and J lost 3 bases; unmatched junction nucleotides: 13. Germline V lookup: CDR1 LGHNA, CDR2 YNFKEQ. The CDR3 is made up of 16 amino acids. This chain's CDR3 is CASSTPFGTGDYGYTF. CDR3 DNA sequence: TGTGCCAGTAGCACACCATTTGGGACAGGGGACTATGGCTACACCTTC.

V is TRBV20-1 and J is TRBJ2-4, with TRBD1 matching over 8 bases. V lost 0 bases, J lost 12 bases, and 13 bases stayed unmatched. The CDR3 runs to 15 residues. Per germline, CDR1 DFQATT and CDR2 SNEGSKA (reference sequence). CDR3 amino acids: CSARDSMTGVFNQYF. In DNA form, the CDR3 reads TGCAGTGCTAGAGATTCGATGACAGGGGTTTTTAATCAGTACTTC.

The chain combines TRBV28 with TRBJ2-7; 9 nucleotides agree with TRBD1. The V gene end was trimmed by 7 bases and the J gene end by 4 bases; junction bases not matched to a gene: 11. CDR1 is MDHEN and CDR2 is SYDVKM in the germline V gene. This CDR3 is built from 15 residues. The DNA of the CDR3 is TGTGCCAGCAATAACCGGGACAGGGCCTTGTACGAGCAGTACTTC. Translation: CASNNRDRALYEQYF.